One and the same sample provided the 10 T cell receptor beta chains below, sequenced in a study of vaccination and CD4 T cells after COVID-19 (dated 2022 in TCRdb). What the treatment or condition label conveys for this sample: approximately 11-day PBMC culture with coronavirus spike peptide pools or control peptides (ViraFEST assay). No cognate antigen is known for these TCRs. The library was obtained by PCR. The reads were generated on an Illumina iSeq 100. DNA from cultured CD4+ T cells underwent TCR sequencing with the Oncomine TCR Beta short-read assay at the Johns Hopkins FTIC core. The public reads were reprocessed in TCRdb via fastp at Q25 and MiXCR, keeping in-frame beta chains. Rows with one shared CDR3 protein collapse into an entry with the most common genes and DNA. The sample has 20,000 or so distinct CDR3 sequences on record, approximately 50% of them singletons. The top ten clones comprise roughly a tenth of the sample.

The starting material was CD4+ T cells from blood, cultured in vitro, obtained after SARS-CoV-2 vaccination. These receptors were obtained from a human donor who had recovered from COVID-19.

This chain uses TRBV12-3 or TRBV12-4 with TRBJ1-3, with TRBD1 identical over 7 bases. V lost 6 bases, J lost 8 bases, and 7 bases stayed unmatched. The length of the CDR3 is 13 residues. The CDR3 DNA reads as TGTGCCAGCAGGTCGACAGGGAGAGACACCATATATTTT. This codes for CASRSTGRDTIYF.

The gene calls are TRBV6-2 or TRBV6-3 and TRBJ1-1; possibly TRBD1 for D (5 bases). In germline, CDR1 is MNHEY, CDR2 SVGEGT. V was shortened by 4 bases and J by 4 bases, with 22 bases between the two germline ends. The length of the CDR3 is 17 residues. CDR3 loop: CASSWGRGRRRSTEAFF. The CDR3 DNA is TGTGCCAGCAGTTGGGGGAGGGGCCGACGGAGGAGCACTGAAGCTTTCTTT.

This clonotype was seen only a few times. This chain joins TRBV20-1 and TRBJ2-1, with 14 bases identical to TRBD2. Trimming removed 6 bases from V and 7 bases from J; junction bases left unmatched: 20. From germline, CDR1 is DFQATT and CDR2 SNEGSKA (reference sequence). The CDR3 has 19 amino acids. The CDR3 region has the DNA TGCAGTGCGTTTACCGGACTAGCGGGGGGCGACTGGGAATTTAATGAGCAGTTCTTC. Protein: CSAFTGLAGGDWEFNEQFF.

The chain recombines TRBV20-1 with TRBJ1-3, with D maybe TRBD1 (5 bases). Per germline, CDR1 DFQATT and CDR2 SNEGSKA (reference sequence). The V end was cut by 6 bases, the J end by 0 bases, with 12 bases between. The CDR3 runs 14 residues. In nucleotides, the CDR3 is TGCAGTGCCCTACAGGAACGCTCTGGAAACACCATATATTTT. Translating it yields CSALQERSGNTIYF.

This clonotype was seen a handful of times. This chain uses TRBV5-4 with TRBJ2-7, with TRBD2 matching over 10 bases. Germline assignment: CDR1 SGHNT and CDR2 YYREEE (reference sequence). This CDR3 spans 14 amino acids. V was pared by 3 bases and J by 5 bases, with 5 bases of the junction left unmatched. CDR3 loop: CASSSGLAPDEQYF. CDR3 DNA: TGTGCCAGCAGCTCGGGACTAGCGCCCGACGAGCAGTACTTC.

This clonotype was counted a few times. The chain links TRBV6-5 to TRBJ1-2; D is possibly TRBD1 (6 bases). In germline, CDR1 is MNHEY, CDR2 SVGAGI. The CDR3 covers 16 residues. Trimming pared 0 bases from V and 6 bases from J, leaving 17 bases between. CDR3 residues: CASSYSEGHITDGYTF. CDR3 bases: TGTGCCAGCAGTTACTCCGAGGGACACATAACTGATGGCTACACCTTC.

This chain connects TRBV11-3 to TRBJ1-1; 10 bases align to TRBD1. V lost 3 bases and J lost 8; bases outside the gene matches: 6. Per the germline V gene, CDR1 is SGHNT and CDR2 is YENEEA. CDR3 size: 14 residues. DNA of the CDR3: TGTGCCAGCAGCTTCTTGGACAGGGGGACAGAAGCTTTCTTT. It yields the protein CASSFLDRGTEAFF.

The CDR3: CASSLEGAENTEAFF. For the CDR3, the DNA is TGTGCCAGCAGTTTAGAGGGGGCAGAGAACACTGAAGCTTTCTTT. This chain connects TRBV27 to TRBJ1-1, with 7 bases that match TRBD1. The CDR3 is made up of 15 amino acids. Germline V gene lookup returns CDR1 MNHEY and CDR2 SMNVEV (reference sequence). V was clipped by 2 bases and J by 1 base; unmatched bases: 4.

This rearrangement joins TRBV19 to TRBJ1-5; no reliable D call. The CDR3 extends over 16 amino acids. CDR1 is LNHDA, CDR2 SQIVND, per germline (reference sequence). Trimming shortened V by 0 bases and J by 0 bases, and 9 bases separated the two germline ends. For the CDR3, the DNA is TGTGCCAGTAGTATAGAAGTCAGCTATAGCAATCAGCCCCAGCATTTT. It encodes CASSIEVSYSNQPQHF.

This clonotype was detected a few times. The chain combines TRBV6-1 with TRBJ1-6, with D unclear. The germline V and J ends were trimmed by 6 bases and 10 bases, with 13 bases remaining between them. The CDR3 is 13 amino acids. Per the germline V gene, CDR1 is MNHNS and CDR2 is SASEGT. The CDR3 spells CASSRQAGSPLHF. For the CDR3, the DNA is TGTGCCAGCAGCAGACAAGCGGGGTCACCCCTCCACTTT.